The 32 T cell receptor beta chains below all came from one sample that was sequenced in a study of T cell repertoires in cytomegalovirus infection. From the reads, TCRdb called clonotypes with MiXCR, one entry per CDR3 protein. The repertoire holds under 850,000 distinct CDR3 sequences, with 35% to 45% as singletons. The sequencing input was PBMCs. Receptors were obtained from a human donor in good health (CMV status not recorded). Some clones in this sample may be carry-over from other donors' samples.

This chain uses TRBV19 with TRBJ2-3; maybe TRBD2 (6 bases). CDR3 length: 15 residues. CDR1 and CDR2 (germline): LNHDA, SQIVND (reference sequence). The V gene lost 7 bases and the J gene lost 0 bases, with 14 bases spanning the gap. Here the CDR3 reads CASTLGGASTDTQYF. CDR3 coding DNA: TGTGCCAGTACCCTAGGAGGGGCTAGCACAGATACGCAGTATTTT.

The chain joins TRBV28 to TRBJ2-1, with D unclear. V lost 10 bases and J 0 bases, leaving 10 bases between the germline ends. The germline gives CDR1 MDHEN, CDR2 SYDVKM. The CDR3 sequence is 13 residues long. The CDR3 DNA sequence: TGTGCCATCCAGGAGAGCTCCTACAATGAGCAGTTCTTC. It codes for CAIQESSYNEQFF.

The CDR3: CASSFSSSGNTIYF. The CDR3 DNA is TGTGCCAGCAGTTTCTCCAGCTCTGGAAACACCATATATTTT. The chain uses TRBV12-3 or TRBV12-4 and TRBJ1-3; D not certain. V lost 3 bases to trimming and J lost 0 bases, with 6 bases between them. The CDR3 is made up of 14 amino acids.

The rearrangement links TRBV5-6 to TRBJ2-1; possibly TRBD1 or TRBD2 for D (5 bases each). Germline CDR1 is SGHDT and CDR2 is YYEEEE. The CDR3 runs to 15 residues. Trimming shortened V by 3 bases and J by 5 bases, and 15 bases separated the two germline ends. DNA for the CDR3: TGTGCCAGCAGCTACCGGGGCAACGACCACAATGAGCAGTTCTTC. It encodes CASSYRGNDHNEQFF.

This clonotype occurred a few times. V is TRBV7-8 and J is TRBJ1-2; no clear D gene. The germline CDR1 and CDR2 sequences are SGHVS and FQNEAQ. This CDR3 comprises 16 residues. Trimming stripped 5 bases from V and 3 bases from J, with 19 bases between. In DNA form, the CDR3 reads TGTGCCAGCAGCAAGGACGAGCGGGGAAATTACTATGGCTACACCTTC. The encoded protein is CASSKDERGNYYGYTF.

V usage is TRBV30 and J usage is TRBJ2-1, with 8 bases aligning to TRBD2. CDR1 GTSNPN and CDR2 SVGIG come from the germline V gene (reference sequence). The ends lost 4 bases at V and 4 bases at J; junction bases unmatched: 12. CDR3 length equals 16 residues. CDR3 nucleotides: TGTGCCTGGACCGTAAAGACTAGCGCACGATACAATGAGCAGTTCTTC. This translates into CAWTVKTSARYNEQFF.

The chain links TRBV28 to TRBJ1-2, with a tentative D call TRBD1 (6 bases). Germline V gene lookup returns CDR1 MDHEN and CDR2 SYDVKM. Trimming removed 5 bases at V and 6 bases at J, with 16 bases between. The length of the CDR3 is 14 residues. This CDR3 reads CASSIDRPSNGYTF. The CDR3 nucleotides are TGTGCCAGCAGTATAGACAGGCCATCGAATGGCTACACCTTC.

This clonotype appeared many times. The chain uses TRBV7-2 and TRBJ2-2, with 11 bases matching TRBD2. This CDR3 has 17 residues. CDR1 and CDR2 (germline): SGHTA, FQGNSA. With 1 base clipped from V and 6 bases from J, the junction kept 7 bases outside the gene matches. CDR3 region: CASSLVRLAGGAGELFF. The CDR3 DNA reads as TGTGCCAGCAGCTTAGTCAGGCTAGCGGGAGGCGCCGGGGAGCTGTTTTTT.

This chain connects TRBV6-5 to TRBJ2-2; 14 nucleotides agree with TRBD2. This CDR3 region has 19 residues. CDR1 is MNHEY, CDR2 SVGAGI, per germline. V shed 5 bases, J shed 6 bases, and the junction held 14 bases outside the gene matches. The CDR3 reads CASSRTGTSGSFVAGELFF. CDR3 nucleotide sequence: TGTGCCAGCAGTAGAACCGGGACTAGCGGGAGCTTTGTCGCCGGGGAGCTGTTTTTT.

The V and J genes are TRBV11-3 and TRBJ2-2; D unclear. This CDR3 has 16 residues. Germline assignment: CDR1 SGHNT and CDR2 YENEEA. Between the trimmed V and J ends, which lost 5 bases and 6 bases, there was a span of 19 bases. The CDR3 is CASSPKARTAPGELFF. In DNA, the CDR3 is TGTGCCAGCAGCCCTAAAGCTAGGACGGCTCCCGGGGAGCTGTTTTTT.

The chain links TRBV28 to TRBJ2-7, with a possible D match to TRBD1 (5 bases). This CDR3 contains 14 residues. CDR1 MDHEN and CDR2 SYDVKM come from the germline V gene. Trimming pared 7 bases from V and 2 bases from J, leaving 15 bases between. CDR3 DNA sequence: TGTGCCAGCAATCACCAGGGCTTACCCTACGAGCAGTACTTC. Its translation: CASNHQGLPYEQYF.

This clonotype was observed a few times. The genes are TRBV27 and TRBJ2-1; 12 nucleotides line up with TRBD2. J gave up 9 bases and V 6 bases, and 3 bases lay outside the gene matches. There are 13 residues in the CDR3. Germline lookup yields CDR1 MNHEY and CDR2 SMNVEV (reference sequence). CDR3: CASRGLAGTEQFF. CDR3 nucleotides: TGTGCCAGCAGGGGACTAGCGGGCACTGAGCAGTTCTTC.

This clonotype was observed at least ten times. The V call is TRBV7-8, the J call TRBJ1-2, with TRBD1 as a possible D gene (5 bases). Looked up from germline, CDR1 is SGHVS and CDR2 is FQNEAQ. The V and J ends lost 3 bases and 8 bases respectively, with 16 bases between them. The CDR3 loop spans 14 amino acids. The CDR3 DNA reads as TGTGCCAGCAGCTTTTCAGGGACCAGTCAGGGCTACACCTTC. Translating gives CASSFSGTSQGYTF.

This clonotype has just one count. The J gene is TRBJ2-5, the V gene TRBV7-3; 11 nucleotides align to TRBD1. Trimming took 5 bases from V and 4 from J; bases not matched to a gene: 6. Germline values: CDR1 SGHTA, CDR2 FQGTGA. The CDR3 is 15 residues long. CDR3 loop: CASSRDRGSVETQYF. CDR3 coding DNA: TGTGCCAGCAGCCGGGACAGGGGGTCGGTAGAGACCCAGTACTTC.

The CDR3 coding sequence is TGTGCCAGCAGCCCTCGCCCTGGCGAGCAGTACTTC. Translation: CASSPRPGEQYF. The V call is TRBV7-9, the J call TRBJ2-7; D not certain. Germline CDR1 reads SEHNR; CDR2 reads FQNEAQ (reference sequence). The CDR3 has 12 residues. Trimming shortened V by 5 bases and J by 6 bases, and 11 bases separated the two germline ends. The full variable domain, completed using reference TRBV7-9 and TRBJ2-7, is DTGVSQNPRHKITKRGQNVTFRCDPISEHNRLYWYRQTLGQGPEFLTYFQNEAQLEKSRLLSDRFSAERPKGSFSTLEIQRTEQGDSAMYLCASSPRPGEQYFGPGTRLTVT.

This clonotype occurred many times. The chain combines TRBV6-2 or TRBV6-3 with TRBJ2-1, with 10 bases identical to TRBD2. This CDR3 spans 19 amino acids. The ends lost 0 bases at V and 8 bases at J; junction bases unmatched: 16. From germline, CDR1 is MNHEY and CDR2 SVGEGT. CDR3 bases: TGTGCCAGCAGTTACTCCCGCGAGGCGCTAGCGGGAGTGTTCGATGAGCAGTTCTTC. Protein sequence: CASSYSREALAGVFDEQFF.

The rearrangement links TRBV5-6 to TRBJ2-1; 13 bases match TRBD2. Germline V CDR1 and CDR2: SGHDT, YYEEEE. With 5 bases clipped from V and 6 bases from J, the junction kept 5 bases outside the gene matches. There are 15 residues in the CDR3. The CDR3 nucleotides are TGTGCCAGCAGTTTCCGACTAGCGGGAGGCAATGAGCAGTTCTTC. Amino acids: CASSFRLAGGNEQFF.

On this clonotype itself: A read error is possible here, since a much larger clone lies one base away. The chain recombines TRBV12-3 or TRBV12-4 with TRBJ2-7, with 9 positions matching TRBD2. Losses at the gene ends were 4 bases for V and 6 bases for J; bases not matched to a gene: 10. This CDR3 contains 15 residues. The CDR3, as DNA: TGTGCCAGCAGTTCGAATAGCGGGAGCGCTGGCGAGCAGTACTTC. This translates into CASSSNSGSAGEQYF.

The V and J genes are TRBV29-1 and TRBJ1-4; possibly TRBD1 for D (5 bases). Germline V gene lookup returns CDR1 SQVTM and CDR2 ANQGSEA. The ends were cut back, 7 bases at V and 8 bases at J, with 17 bases in the middle. CDR3 length: 13 residues. The CDR3 sequence is CSASGTVGEKLFF. CDR3 nucleotides: TGCAGCGCCTCCGGGACTGTGGGGGAAAAACTGTTTTTT.

A note on this clonotype: The junction and the germline gene differ at one end; a read error may be behind it. The J gene is TRBJ1-6, the V gene TRBV6-6, with D possibly TRBD1 on 5 matching bases. Germline lookup yields CDR1 MNHNY and CDR2 SVGAGI (reference sequence). CDR3 length: 12 residues. The CDR3 loop reads CASIYGGEDLHF. The CDR3, as DNA: TGTGCCAGCATTTACGGGGGGGAGGACCTCCACTTT.

This clonotype was observed a handful of times. The CDR3 loop reads CASSLTGQGSYDEQFF. CDR3 DNA: TGTGCCAGCAGTTTAACCGGACAGGGGAGCTATGATGAGCAGTTCTTC. The chain is built from TRBV27 and TRBJ2-1, with TRBD1 identical over 9 bases. The CDR3 spans 16 residues. Trimming took 2 bases from V and 8 from J; bases not matched to a gene: 10. Germline V gene lookup returns CDR1 MNHEY and CDR2 SMNVEV (reference sequence).

V is TRBV20-1 and J is TRBJ2-2; possible D gene TRBD1, 7 bases. From germline, CDR1 is DFQATT and CDR2 SNEGSKA (reference sequence). V lost 1 base and J lost 7, with 10 bases in between. There are 13 residues in the CDR3. CDR3 amino acids: CSARVQGGGELFF. The CDR3 DNA is TGCAGTGCTAGAGTGCAGGGGGGCGGGGAGCTGTTTTTT.

This clonotype has just a few counts. The chain employs TRBV11-3 and TRBJ2-2; D unclear. The CDR3 spans 12 residues. Germline V gene lookup returns CDR1 SGHNT and CDR2 YENEEA. Trimming removed 3 bases from V and 6 bases from J, with 5 bases in between. The CDR3 sequence is CASSFDAGELFF. In DNA, the CDR3 is TGTGCCAGCAGCTTTGACGCCGGGGAGCTGTTTTTT.

This clonotype was seen only a few times. The V and J genes are TRBV7-6 and TRBJ1-6; D unclear. CDR1 is SGHVS, CDR2 FNYEAQ, per germline. V was trimmed by 5 bases and J by 5 bases, leaving 13 bases between them. CDR3 length equals 15 residues. The CDR3 protein is CASSLEWSNNSPLHF. For the CDR3, the DNA is TGTGCCAGCAGCCTCGAGTGGTCCAATAATTCACCCCTCCACTTT. The full variable domain, rest sourced from reference TRBV7-6 and TRBJ1-6, is GAGVSQSPRYKVTKRGQDVALRCDPISGHVSLYWYRQALGQGPEFLTYFNYEAQQDKSGLPNDRFSAERPEGSISTLTIQRTEQRDSAMYRCASSLEWSNNSPLHFGNGTRLTVT.

This clonotype was seen many times. The V and J genes are TRBV5-4 and TRBJ2-1, with 13 bases lining up with TRBD2. Germline CDR1 is SGHNT and CDR2 is YYREEE (reference sequence). V gave up 2 bases and J gave up 8 bases; unmatched junction bases: 7. This CDR3 has 16 amino acids. The CDR3 loop reads CASSFWTSGSQYEQFF. CDR3 DNA sequence: TGTGCCAGCAGCTTCTGGACTAGCGGGAGTCAGTATGAGCAGTTCTTC.

V usage is TRBV5-6 and J usage is TRBJ1-1; no clear D gene. CDR1 and CDR2 from the germline V gene are SGHDT and YYEEEE. The CDR3 contains 16 residues. The ends were cut back, 2 bases at V and 0 bases at J, with 14 bases in the middle. The CDR3 region is CASSFVGEPMNTEAFF. The CDR3 region has the DNA TGTGCCAGCAGCTTCGTCGGGGAACCCATGAACACTGAAGCTTTCTTT.

About this clonotype itself: The junction shows a germline mismatch at one end, possibly a read error. The rearrangement joins TRBV7-6 to TRBJ2-4, with 9 bases matching TRBD2. Germline CDR1 is SGHVS and CDR2 is FNYEAQ. The CDR3 length is 15 residues. The CDR3 region has the DNA TGTGCCTGCAGCCCCCGCGGCGGGAGGGGACGGGTTCAGTACTTC. Amino acid sequence: CACSPRGGRGRVQYF.

The V gene is TRBV7-9, the J gene TRBJ1-1; D remains ambiguous. Trimming left V 2 bases short and J 4 bases short, with 11 bases between. This CDR3 spans 14 amino acids. Germline values: CDR1 SEHNR, CDR2 FQNEAQ (reference sequence). CDR3 nucleotides: TGTGCCAGCAGCTTATCACTGGGGATCACTGAAGCTTTCTTT. It yields the protein CASSLSLGITEAFF.

This clonotype was detected only once. The chain links TRBV2 to TRBJ2-2; the match to TRBD2 covers 8 bases. Germline CDR1 and CDR2: SNHLY and FYNNEI. The V gene end was trimmed by 3 bases and the J gene end by 6 bases; junction bases not matched to a gene: 6. The CDR3 has 15 amino acids. The CDR3 region is CASSEPGLGSGELFF. The DNA of the CDR3 is TGTGCCAGCAGTGAGCCGGGACTAGGTTCCGGGGAGCTGTTTTTT.

About this clonotype: The CDR3 does not end in the conserved phenylalanine or tryptophan, so this is likely a read error. The chain uses TRBV2 and TRBJ1-1; TRBD1 agrees at 8 bases. With 6 bases clipped from V and 1 base from J, the junction kept 4 bases outside the gene matches. Germline V gene lookup returns CDR1 SNHLY and CDR2 FYNNEI. The CDR3 contains 14 residues. The CDR3, as DNA: TGTGCCAGCAGCAAAGGACAGGGGAACACTGAAGCTTTCTTG. Amino acid sequence: CASSKGQGNTEAFL.

Concerning this clonotype: Likely a read error: the CDR3 ends without its conserved phenylalanine or tryptophan. The gene calls are TRBV7-2 and TRBJ2-7; TRBD1 matches 7 bases. V lost 4 bases to trimming and J lost 7 bases; unmatched junction nucleotides: 16. The CDR3 is 16 amino acids. CDR1 SGHTA and CDR2 FQGNSA come from the germline V gene. The CDR3 DNA follows: TGTGCCAGCAGCTCTGCGATAAGGACAGGAGAGGGGGAGCAGTACTTA. This gives the protein CASSSAIRTGEGEQYL.

Details on this clonotype: An end of the junction differs from the germline gene, which may be a read error. The chain is built from TRBV11-2 and TRBJ2-3; no clear D gene. CDR3 length equals 14 residues. Germline V lookup: CDR1 SGHAT, CDR2 FQNNGV. The DNA for the CDR3 is TGTGCCAGCAGCTTAGGGCTGGGCACAGATACGCAGGATTTT. The encoded protein is CASSLGLGTDTQDF.